These T cell receptor beta chains were read from a single sample in a study of blood T cell repertoires in COVID-19. Measured with immunoSEQ multiplex PCR; TCRdb has only the in-frame clones, and not every one. The data show hundreds of thousands of clones, 85% to 90% seen once. The source material was PBMCs or T cells enriched from blood (not recorded which). These receptors all stem from a man aged 18 to 29 who had recovered from COVID-19. CDR3s include the opening cysteine and the closing phenylalanine or tryptophan. D genes are given only for firm matches.

J | D | V | CDR3
TRBJ2-7 | TRBD1 | TRBV28 | CASSSVAQGGPYEQYF
TRBJ1-2 | TRBD1 | TRBV5-6 | CASSYRGGGYTF
TRBJ1-4 | - | TRBV6-1 | CASSESMRLREKLFF
TRBJ2-3 | - | TRBV4-3 | CASSQDFQGGSSDTQYF
TRBJ2-3 | - | TRBV4-1 | CASSQDSFVTDTQYF
TRBJ1-1 | - | TRBV11-2 | CASSLWPRSGYTEAFF
TRBJ2-2 | - | TRBV7-9 | CASSSSGELFF
TRBJ1-5 | - | TRBV30 | CAFRGGNQPQHF
TRBJ2-3 | - | TRBV3-1/TRBV3-2 | CASSLRETSTDTQYF
TRBJ2-6 | - | TRBV7-3 | CASSLRPIARPGSGANVLTF
TRBJ2-5 | - | TRBV11-3 | CASSLGYRRGQETQYF
TRBJ1-6 | - | TRBV28 | CASSSTGGSFFSYNSPLHF